This passage covers 29 T cell receptor beta chains from one sample sequenced in a study of cytomegalovirus exposure and HLA in healthy donors. The PCR had 60 Vbeta and 13 Jbeta primers. Produced via immunoSEQ multiplex PCR; TCRdb's table is partial and in-frame only. The repertoire consists of about 120,000 clones, with approximately 71% occurring once and the leading ten covering more than 2.5%. The sample consisted of PBMCs. The source is a woman between 50 and 59 years old in good health and CMV-seronegative.

The CDR3 DNA is TGTGCCAGCAGCTCGGACTTCACCGGGGAGCTGTTTTTT. Amino acids: CASSSDFTGELFF. The chain has TRBV7-3 and TRBJ2-2, with D perhaps matching TRBD2 (5 bases). V was shortened by 4 bases and J by 4 bases, with 7 bases between the two germline ends. The germline CDR1 and CDR2 sequences are SGHTA and FQGTGA. This CDR3 spans 13 amino acids.

The chain is built from TRBV28 and TRBJ2-3; TRBD2 matches 10 bases. With 6 bases clipped from V and 1 base from J, the junction kept 10 bases outside the gene matches. Looked up from germline, CDR1 is MDHEN and CDR2 is SYDVKM. The CDR3 covers 17 residues. As DNA, the CDR3 is TGTGCCAGCAGCGACTCACTAGCGGGATGGGGCACAGATACGCAGTATTTT. Protein product: CASSDSLAGWGTDTQYF.

The rearrangement uses TRBV5-8 and TRBJ2-1; a weak D match, TRBD2 (5 bases). V was trimmed by 3 bases and J by 0 bases, leaving 13 bases between them. In germline, CDR1 is SGHTS, CDR2 YDEGEE. The CDR3 extends over 16 amino acids. For the CDR3, the DNA is TGTGCCAGCAGCTCCAGCGGCCTGTTCTCCTACAATGAGCAGTTCTTC. This translates into CASSSSGLFSYNEQFF.

The gene calls are TRBV6-5 and TRBJ2-7; TRBD1 matches at 10 bases. Germline assignment: CDR1 MNHEY and CDR2 SVGAGI. This CDR3 is built from 15 residues. V lost 5 bases and J lost 2; bases outside the gene matches: 6. The DNA of the CDR3 is TGTGCCAGCAGTCCACGGGACAGGGGACCCTACGAGCAGTACTTC. Its translation: CASSPRDRGPYEQYF.

This chain uses TRBV9 with TRBJ2-2; weak D call: TRBD2 (5 bases). Looked up from germline, CDR1 is SGDLS and CDR2 is YYNGEE. The CDR3 extends over 16 amino acids. Trimming left V 4 bases short and J 1 base short, with 14 bases between. The CDR3, as DNA: TGTGCCAGCAGCCCCCAGCGGAACAGGAACACCGGGGAGCTGTTTTTT. Encoded protein: CASSPQRNRNTGELFF.

This chain joins TRBV5-6 and TRBJ2-7; TRBD2 matches at 7 bases. From germline, CDR1 is SGHDT and CDR2 YYEEEE. Losses at the gene ends were 0 bases for V and 2 bases for J; bases not matched to a gene: 14. This CDR3 is 18 amino acids long. CDR3: CASSLGLAFSMYAYEQYF. CDR3 coding DNA: TGTGCCAGCAGCTTGGGACTAGCTTTCTCGATGTACGCCTACGAGCAGTACTTC.

The chain has TRBV4-2 and TRBJ1-5; the D gene is possibly TRBD1 (5 bases). Trimming cost V 0 bases and J 2 bases, with 11 bases left between them. The CDR3 runs 16 residues. In germline, CDR1 is LGHNA, CDR2 YNFKEQ. This chain's CDR3 is CASSQEMGLGNQPQHF. CDR3 DNA: TGTGCCAGCAGCCAAGAAATGGGGCTTGGCAATCAGCCCCAGCATTTT.

This clone was observed a few times. The chain has TRBV18 and TRBJ2-2; TRBD2 agrees at 8 bases. The germline V gene encodes CDR1 KGHSH and CDR2 LQKENI. The CDR3 is made up of 15 amino acids. J gave up 4 bases and V 6 bases, and 7 bases lay outside the gene matches. In DNA, the CDR3 is TGTGCCAGCTCCTACGAGGGACTAGGCACCGGGGAGCTGTTTTTT. Translated: CASSYEGLGTGELFF.

The chain has TRBV9 and TRBJ1-6, with 7 bases that match TRBD1. CDR1 and CDR2 (germline): SGDLS, YYNGEE. V trimming: 2 bases; J trimming: 7 bases; junction bases outside the gene matches: 3. The CDR3 has 14 amino acids. The CDR3 is CASSVSQGNSPLHF. DNA for the CDR3: TGTGCCAGCAGCGTCTCACAGGGGAATTCACCCCTCCACTTT.

This rearrangement joins TRBV6-5 to TRBJ1-5; 8 nucleotides agree with TRBD1. CDR3 length: 14 residues. With V trimmed by 7 bases and J by 3 bases, 5 bases remained unmatched. The germline gives CDR1 MNHEY, CDR2 SVGAGI. This CDR3 reads CASNGGQDNQPQHF. The CDR3 bases are TGTGCCAGCAACGGGGGACAGGACAATCAGCCCCAGCATTTT.

This clone has a handful of counts. The chain recombines TRBV29-1 with TRBJ2-7; 10 positions match TRBD2. The V segment lost 0 bases and the J segment 7 bases; nucleotides outside the gene matches: 6. This CDR3 is built from 14 residues. CDR1 and CDR2 from the germline V gene are SQVTM and ANQGSEA. For the CDR3, the DNA is TGCAGCGTTGAAGATCCCCTAGCGGGAGTAGAGCAGTACTTC. Translated: CSVEDPLAGVEQYF.

The chain combines TRBV11-2 with TRBJ2-3; D is unresolved. From germline, CDR1 is SGHAT and CDR2 FQNNGV. Trimming pared 5 bases from V and 2 bases from J, leaving 14 bases between. The CDR3 is 15 residues long. The CDR3 reads CASSQSPEPTDTQYF. The CDR3, as DNA: TGTGCCAGCAGCCAATCCCCGGAGCCCACAGATACGCAGTATTTT.

The gene calls are TRBV6-1 and TRBJ2-6; D might be TRBD2 (5 bases). Deletions cut 6 bases from V and 2 bases from J, with 11 bases between. The CDR3 is 15 residues long. CDR1 and CDR2 from the germline V gene are MNHNS and SASEGT. CDR3 sequence reads: CASRPAGAGANVLTF. The CDR3 DNA reads TGTGCCAGCAGACCCGCCGGGGCTGGGGCCAACGTCCTGACTTTC.

The chain uses TRBV4-3 and TRBJ1-3; D is unclear. CDR3 size: 16 residues. Germline V CDR1 and CDR2: LGHNA, YSLEER. V was trimmed by 2 bases and J by 0 bases, leaving 11 bases between them. CDR3 sequence: CASSQLFDNSGNTIYF. The CDR3 nucleotides read TGCGCCAGCAGCCAATTATTCGACAACTCTGGAAACACCATATATTTT.

The chain links TRBV28 to TRBJ1-2, with a possible D match to TRBD1 (6 bases). The germline CDR1 and CDR2 sequences are MDHEN and SYDVKM. V was shortened by 7 bases and J by 3 bases, with 24 bases between the two germline ends. This CDR3 is built from 17 residues. The CDR3 protein is CASTGNRAPFSHYGYTF. As DNA, the CDR3 is TGTGCCAGCACCGGGAACAGGGCCCCATTTTCCCACTATGGCTACACCTTC.

Note on this clone: The junction departs from the called germline gene at one end, perhaps through a read error. Other DNA sequences in this sample translate to the same CDR3. The chain employs TRBV11-3 and TRBJ2-5; D is possibly TRBD1 (5 bases). Per germline, CDR1 SGHNT and CDR2 YENEEA. There are 15 residues in the CDR3. The CDR3 reads CASSLVGLGQETQYF. CDR3 DNA: TGTGCCAGCAGCTTAGTGGGGCTGGGCCAAGAAACCCAGTACTTC.

J is TRBJ1-5 and V is TRBV6-1; 8 positions agree with TRBD1. J was trimmed by 3 bases and V by 6 bases; bases with no gene match: 7. The CDR3 loop spans 15 amino acids. Per the germline V gene, CDR1 is MNHNS and CDR2 is SASEGT. As DNA, the CDR3 is TGTGCCAGCAGACCGCAGACAGGGGTCAATCAGCCCCAGCATTTT. Its protein is CASRPQTGVNQPQHF.

V and J are TRBV7-9 and TRBJ1-1; the D is unclear. The CDR3 is 14 amino acids. The germline CDR1 and CDR2 sequences are SEHNR and FQNEAQ (reference sequence). Trimming removed 2 bases at V and 6 bases at J, with 13 bases between. As DNA, the CDR3 is TGTGCCAGCAGCTTAATGGAGGGATTACCTGAAGCTTTCTTT. Protein product: CASSLMEGLPEAFF.

The chain couples TRBV11-2 to TRBJ2-1, with no clear D. The germline V gene has CDR1 SGHAT and CDR2 FQNNGV. V was trimmed by 5 bases and J by 0 bases, leaving 11 bases between them. The CDR3 extends over 15 amino acids. The chain's CDR3 is CASSRLKSSYNEQFF. The CDR3 region has the DNA TGTGCCAGCAGCCGCCTAAAGAGCTCCTACAATGAGCAGTTCTTC.

This clone was recorded a few times. At one boundary the junction diverges from the germline segment, which might be a read error. The chain employs TRBV10-3 and TRBJ1-2, with TRBD1 as a possible D gene (6 bases). This CDR3 has 13 amino acids. CDR1 is ENHRY and CDR2 is SYGVKD in the germline V gene. CDR3 residues: CAISGFGGRGCTF. The CDR3 DNA reads TGTGCCATCAGTGGATTCGGGGGGCGCGGCTGCACCTTC.

This chain links TRBV20-1 with TRBJ1-1, with D hard to call. The germline CDR1 and CDR2 sequences are DFQATT and SNEGSKA (reference sequence). V gave up 4 bases and J gave up 3 bases, with 6 bases separating them. The CDR3 is made up of 11 amino acids. The CDR3 nucleotides read TGCAGTGCTATCGGGGACACTGAAGCTTTCTTT. This encodes CSAIGDTEAFF.

The chain employs TRBV6-4 and TRBJ2-2; 7 bases are a match to TRBD2. The CDR3 contains 14 residues. Looked up from germline, CDR1 is MRHNA and CDR2 is SNTAGT. Trimming took 5 bases from V and 1 from J; bases not matched to a gene: 1. The DNA of the CDR3 is TGTGCCAGCAGTCGGGAGGTGAACACCGGGGAGCTGTTTTTT. Residues: CASSREVNTGELFF.

This clone has just a few counts. This rearrangement joins TRBV18 to TRBJ1-1, with D possibly being TRBD1 (5 bases). CDR3 length equals 15 residues. V was trimmed by 6 bases and J by 5 bases, leaving 19 bases between them. Germline CDR1 and CDR2: KGHSH and LQKENI. The CDR3 reads CASSWRDPTSTEAFF. The CDR3 DNA follows: TGTGCCAGCTCGTGGAGGGACCCTACATCGACTGAAGCTTTCTTT.

In its sample, this clone was seen once. CDR3 coding DNA: TGTGCCAGCAGTTTTGGGGGGAACGAGCAGTACTTC. Translation: CASSFGGNEQYF. The genes are TRBV27 and TRBJ2-7; D is perhaps TRBD2 (6 bases). The CDR3 length is 12 residues. Between the trimmed V and J ends, which lost 3 bases and 5 bases, there was a span of 8 bases. Germline CDR1 MNHEY, CDR2 SMNVEV (reference sequence).

The rearrangement uses TRBV5-5 and TRBJ2-7; 13 bases fit TRBD2. The V gene's germline CDR1 is SGHKS and CDR2 YYEKEE (reference sequence). J gave up 3 bases and V 3 bases, and 3 bases lay outside the gene matches. The CDR3 sequence is 15 residues long. In nucleotides, the CDR3 is TGTGCCAGCAGCTACAGGACTAGCGGGAGCTACGAGCAGTACTTC. Protein: CASSYRTSGSYEQYF.

Comment on this clone: Other DNA sequences in the same sample also yield this CDR3. This chain uses TRBV5-1 with TRBJ2-1; no clear D. The CDR3 is made up of 15 amino acids. The V and J ends lost 0 bases and 0 bases respectively, with 7 bases between them. CDR1 and CDR2 from the germline V gene are SGHRS and YFSETQ. This CDR3 is CASSLGGSSYNEQFF. The CDR3 bases are TGCGCCAGCAGCTTGGGTGGTAGCTCCTACAATGAGCAGTTCTTC.

The chain links TRBV6-1 to TRBJ2-1, with a weak D call TRBD1 (5 bases). The germline V gene has CDR1 MNHNS and CDR2 SASEGT. This CDR3 has 13 amino acids. The CDR3 nucleotides read TGTGCGCTAAGGGTGGACACACACAATGAGCAGTTCTTC. Its translation is CALRVDTHNEQFF.

A remark on this clone: Its ends do not fully match the called genes, so a read error is possible. J is TRBJ1-2 and V is TRBV11-1; D remains ambiguous. The CDR3 runs 15 residues. Germline CDR1 and CDR2: SGHAT and FQDESV (reference sequence). The CDR3 DNA is TGTGCCAGCAGCTACGACGGACTCCTTACCTATGGCTACGCCTTC. It translates to CASSYDGLLTYGYAF.

V is TRBV6-1 and J is TRBJ1-5, with 11 bases lining up with TRBD1. Germline assignment: CDR1 MNHNS and CDR2 SASEGT. V shed 3 bases, J shed 2 bases, and the junction held 9 bases outside the gene matches. CDR3 length: 18 residues. This chain's CDR3 is CASSESRTGGMGNQPQHF. The CDR3, as DNA: TGTGCCAGCAGTGAGTCCAGGACAGGGGGCATGGGCAATCAGCCCCAGCATTTT.